This T cell receptor beta chain was sequenced during a study of a mutant IDH1 vaccine in newly diagnosed glioma. Background on the study: First vaccine doses came 4-6 weeks after radiotherapy alone, or with temozolomide cycles. Males made up approximately 62% and females roughly 38% of treated patients, whose mean age was approximately 41 years. Patients' prior therapy spanned radiotherapy, temozolomide, or both; most underwent both.

Findings of the study overall: Among patients, nearly 95% showed immune responses induced by the vaccine.

Method: immunoSEQ multiplex PCR; TCRdb's copy keeps in-frame clones and lacks some. The sample includes roughly 62,000 clones, 84% of them seen just once. Per germline, CDR1 SGHVS and CDR2 FNYEAQ. V dropped 3 bases and J dropped 5; count of bases not matched to a gene: 3. The CDR3 has 15 amino acids. Regarding this clone: Its cognate antigen is unknown.

Time point: week 5, during vaccination. Vaccine doses each comprised 300 ug of mutant IDH1 20-mer peptide, with topical imiquimod. The specimen comprised PBMCs, sampled from a glioma patient whose treatment included an IDH1 peptide vaccine. The receptor's source is a woman aged 45-65 years with glioma. The chain has TRBV7-6 and TRBJ2-1; TRBD1 matches 11 bases. The CDR3: CASSLGTGGNNEQFF. The CDR3 DNA sequence: TGTGCCAGCAGCTTGGGGACAGGGGGTAACAATGAGCAGTTCTTC.